This T cell receptor (beta chain) was identified in a study of T cells in Graves' hyperthyroidism and ophthalmopathy. Study findings and constraints: Blood also held most thyroid clonotypes expanded beyond 0.001. Ophthalmopathy could be told apart from stable hyperthyroidism with a 13 V-J model.

A NOSPECS grade of at least 4, a Clinical Activity Score of at least 3 and duration under 3 months were recorded in ophthalmopathy patients. Out of around 10 ml of fresh peripheral blood came the PBMCs. The TCR beta CDR3 regions underwent amplification using RNA transcripts as the source. The HTBI set primed first-round TCR CDR3 RT-PCR. From the multiplex PCR reads, TCRdb called clonotypes with MiXCR, one entry per CDR3 protein. Here the sample spans about 640,000 distinct CDR3 sequences, less than 25% being singletons. This clonotype was seen a few times. Antigen: not known. Losses at the gene ends were 6 bases for V and 7 bases for J; bases not matched to a gene: 10. Germline V gene sequence: CDR1 MNHNS, CDR2 SASEGT. The CDR3 extends over 15 amino acids.

This chain joins TRBV6-1 and TRBJ1-5; 9 bases are shared with TRBD1. This clonotype was sampled from a man aged 25 to 45 with Graves' ophthalmopathy. The sequenced sample was blood. CDR3: CASSPSGTGLQPQHF. CDR3 DNA sequence: TGTGCCAGCAGCCCTTCCGGGACAGGGCTACAGCCCCAGCATTTT.